The source of this T cell receptor (beta chain) is a study of cytomegalovirus exposure and HLA in healthy donors. Germline-derived CDR1 and CDR2 are MNHEY and SVGAGI. V was clipped by 5 bases and J by 6 bases; unmatched bases: 3. This CDR3 has 14 residues. This clone was observed a handful of times. This PCR relied on a set of 60 Vbeta primers and 13 Jbeta primers. The method was immunoSEQ multiplex PCR; TCRdb's version includes in-frame clones alone and lacks a portion of them. The data contain over 130,000 clones, more than 60% of them seen just once; the ten biggest clones take up around 1.9%. The sequence came from a male donor in good health and CMV-seronegative. Sequencing was done on a sample of PBMCs. J is TRBJ1-6 and V is TRBV6-5; 8 bases map to TRBD1. CDR3 DNA sequence: TGTGCCAGCAGTCGGACAGGGATTAATTCACCCCTCCACTTT. This gives the protein CASSRTGINSPLHF.